The T cell receptor (beta chain) under discussion was sequenced for a study of T cells in Graves' hyperthyroidism and ophthalmopathy. V shed 0 bases and J shed 1 base, with 13 bases lying between them. This CDR3 is 16 amino acids long. CDR1 ENHRY and CDR2 SYGVKD come from the germline V gene. General study results and limits: Stable hyperthyroidism was told apart from ophthalmopathy by a model built on 13 V-J features. Ophthalmopathy, as predicted by the model, came a median 6.5 months after the prediction. Most clonotypes expanded in the thyroid (above 0.001) were also present in blood.

This clonotype was seen a few times. As yet, its antigen is unknown. There were TCR beta CDR3 regions amplified from RNA transcripts. When the TCR CDR3 underwent first-round RT-PCR, the HTBI primer set was used. TCRdb independently ran MiXCR on the multiplex PCR reads; one entry per CDR3 protein. This sample has under 350,000 distinct CDR3 sequences; 15% to 20% occur once, and the top ten carry around 55%. Sequenced sample: blood. The gene calls are TRBV10-3 and TRBJ2-7, with a tentative D call TRBD1 (5 bases). The TCR sequence derives from a woman aged 55-69 years with Graves' ophthalmopathy. The CDR3 nucleotides read TGTGCCATCAGTGAGTCGGGTGGGGCAGTTTCCTACGAGCAGTACTTC. Translation gives CAISESGGAVSYEQYF.